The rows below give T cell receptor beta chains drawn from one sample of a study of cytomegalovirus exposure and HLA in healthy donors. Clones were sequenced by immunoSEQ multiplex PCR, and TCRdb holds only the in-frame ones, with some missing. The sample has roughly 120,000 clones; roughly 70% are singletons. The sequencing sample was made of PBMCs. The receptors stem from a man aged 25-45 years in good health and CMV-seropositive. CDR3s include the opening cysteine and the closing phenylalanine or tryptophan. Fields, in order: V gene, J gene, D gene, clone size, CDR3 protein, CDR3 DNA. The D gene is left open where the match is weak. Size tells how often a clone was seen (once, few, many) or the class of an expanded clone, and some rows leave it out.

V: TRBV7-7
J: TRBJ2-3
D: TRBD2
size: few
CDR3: CASSLGRGGTDTQYF
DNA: TGTGCTAGCAGCTTAGGGCGGGGGGGGACAGATACGCAGTATTTT

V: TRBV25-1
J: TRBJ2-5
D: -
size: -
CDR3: CASSEMRVRQTQYF
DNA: TGTGCCAGCAGTGAAATGAGGGTCCGGCAGACCCAGTACTTC

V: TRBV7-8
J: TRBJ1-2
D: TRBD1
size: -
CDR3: CASSTGTGGWRGYTF
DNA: TGTGCCAGCAGCACGGGGACAGGGGGCTGGAGAGGCTACACCTTC

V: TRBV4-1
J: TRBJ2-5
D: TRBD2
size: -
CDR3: CASSLGLAGGETQYF
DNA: TGCGCCAGCAGCCTCGGACTAGCGGGGGGAGAGACCCAGTACTTC

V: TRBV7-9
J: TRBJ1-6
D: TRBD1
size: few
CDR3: CASSLHRRQGAAYNSPLHF
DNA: TGTGCCAGCAGCTTACACCGGAGACAGGGGGCCGCCTATAATTCACCCCTCCACTTT

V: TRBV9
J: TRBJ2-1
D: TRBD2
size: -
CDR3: CASSVGTSPTNEQFF
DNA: TGTGCCAGCAGCGTGGGGACTAGCCCAACGAATGAGCAGTTCTTC

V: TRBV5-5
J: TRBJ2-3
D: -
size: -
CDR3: CASSPPTLWGTDTQYF
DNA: TGTGCCAGCAGCCCCCCGACTCTATGGGGCACAGATACGCAGTATTTT

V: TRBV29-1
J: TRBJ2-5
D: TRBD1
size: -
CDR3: CSVVKGTGGGETQYF
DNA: TGCAGCGTGGTCAAGGGGACAGGGGGGGGAGAGACCCAGTACTTC

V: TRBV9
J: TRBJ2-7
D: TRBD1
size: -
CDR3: CASSVRTGAGYEQYF
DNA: TGTGCCAGCAGCGTGCGGACAGGGGCCGGCTACGAGCAGTACTTC

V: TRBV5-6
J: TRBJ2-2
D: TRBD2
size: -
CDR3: CASSSHGGGVNTGELFF
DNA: TGTGCCAGCAGCTCTCATGGCGGGGGGGTGAACACCGGGGAGCTGTTTTTT

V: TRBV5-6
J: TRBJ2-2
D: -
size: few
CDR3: CASSLSWGGLRTGELFF
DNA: TGTGCCAGCAGCTTGTCTTGGGGGGGCCTAAGGACCGGGGAGCTGTTTTTT

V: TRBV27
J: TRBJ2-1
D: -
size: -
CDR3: CASSPVTVVYNEQFF
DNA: TGTGCCAGCAGTCCTGTCACAGTAGTATACAATGAGCAGTTCTTC

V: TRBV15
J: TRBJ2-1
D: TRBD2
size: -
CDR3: CATRLGGAYNEQFF
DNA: TGTGCCACCCGTCTCGGGGGGGCCTACAATGAGCAGTTCTTC

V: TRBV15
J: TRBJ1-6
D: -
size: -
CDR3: CATSREIWDTKYNSPLHF
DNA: TGTGCCACCAGCAGAGAAATCTGGGACACCAAATATAATTCACCCCTCCACTTT

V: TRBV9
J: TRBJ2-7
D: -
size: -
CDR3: CASSVGYGSSYEQYF
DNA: TGTGCCAGCAGCGTAGGGTATGGGAGCTCCTACGAGCAGTACTTC

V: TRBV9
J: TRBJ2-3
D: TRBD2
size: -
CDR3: CASSVGPSGTITDTQYF
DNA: TGTGCCAGCAGCGTAGGTCCTAGCGGAACCATCACAGATACGCAGTATTTT

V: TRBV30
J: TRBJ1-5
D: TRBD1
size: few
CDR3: CAWSSRGQGDQPQHF
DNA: TGTGCCTGGAGTTCTCGGGGACAGGGCGATCAGCCCCAGCATTTT

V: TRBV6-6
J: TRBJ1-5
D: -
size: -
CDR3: CASSSGGEQPQHF
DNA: TGTGCCAGCAGTTCGGGCGGGGAACAGCCCCAGCATTTT

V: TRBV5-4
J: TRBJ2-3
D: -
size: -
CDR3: CASSGLDTQYF
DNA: TGTGCCAGCAGCGGACTGGATACGCAGTATTTT

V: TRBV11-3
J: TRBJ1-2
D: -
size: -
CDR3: CASSQQNYGYTF
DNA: TGTGCCAGCAGCCAACAGAACTATGGCTACACCTTC

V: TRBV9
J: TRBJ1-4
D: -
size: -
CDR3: CASSVPREGGGEKLFF
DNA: TGTGCCAGCAGCGTACCGAGGGAAGGAGGAGGAGAAAAACTGTTTTTT

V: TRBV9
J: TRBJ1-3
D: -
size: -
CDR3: CASRSGVEGTIYF
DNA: TGTGCCAGCAGGTCTGGGGTGGAGGGGACCATATATTTT

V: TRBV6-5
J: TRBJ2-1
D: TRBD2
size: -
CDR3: CASSSGSWNEQFF
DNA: TGTGCCAGCAGCAGCGGGAGTTGGAATGAGCAGTTCTTC

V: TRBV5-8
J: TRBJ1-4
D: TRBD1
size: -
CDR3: CASSLGQGATNEKLFF
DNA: TGTGCCAGCAGCTTGGGGCAGGGGGCAACTAATGAAAAACTGTTTTTT

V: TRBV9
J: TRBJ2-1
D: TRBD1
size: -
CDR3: CASSARQGRSKDNEQFF
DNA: TGTGCCAGCAGCGCCAGACAGGGTCGATCCAAGGACAATGAGCAGTTCTTC

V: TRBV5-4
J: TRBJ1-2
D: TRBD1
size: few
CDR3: CASSLAVEGARGYTF
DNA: TGTGCCAGCAGCTTGGCCGTAGAGGGGGCGAGGGGCTACACCTTC

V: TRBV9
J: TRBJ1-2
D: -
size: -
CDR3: CASSPPTPLYGYTF
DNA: TGTGCCAGCAGCCCCCCGACACCGTTATATGGCTACACCTTC

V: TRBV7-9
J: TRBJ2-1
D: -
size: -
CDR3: CASSSGQLEQFF
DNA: TGTGCCAGCAGCTCCGGACAGTTGGAGCAGTTCTTC

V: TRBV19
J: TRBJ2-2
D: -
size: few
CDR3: CASSIFAETGELFF
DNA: TGTGCCAGTAGTATCTTCGCAGAAACCGGGGAGCTGTTTTTT

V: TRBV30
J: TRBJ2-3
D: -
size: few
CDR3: CAWNRVSMNTDTQYF
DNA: TGTGCCTGGAACAGGGTTTCGATGAACACAGATACGCAGTATTTT

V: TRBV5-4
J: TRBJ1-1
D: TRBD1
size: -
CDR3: CASSEGLFQGAIEAFF
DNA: TGTGCCAGCAGCGAGGGACTATTTCAGGGGGCGATTGAAGCTTTCTTT

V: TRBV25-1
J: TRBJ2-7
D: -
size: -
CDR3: CASSDGGSYEQYF
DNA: TGTGCCAGCAGTGATGGGGGGAGCTACGAGCAGTACTTC

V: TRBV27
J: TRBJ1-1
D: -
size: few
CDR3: CASSLFGGNTEAFF
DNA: TGTGCCAGCAGTTTATTCGGGGGGAACACTGAAGCTTTCTTT

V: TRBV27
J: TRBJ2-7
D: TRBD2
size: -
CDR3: CASSLRGGAYEQYF
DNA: TGTGCCAGCAGTCTCCGCGGGGGGGCCTACGAGCAGTACTTC

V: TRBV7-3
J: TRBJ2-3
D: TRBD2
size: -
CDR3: CASSLKGPTSGGADTQYF
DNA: TGTGCCAGCAGCTTAAAGGGCCCTACTAGCGGGGGGGCCGATACGCAGTATTTT

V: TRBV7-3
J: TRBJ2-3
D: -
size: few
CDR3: CASSLSYTSTDTQYF
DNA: TGTGCCAGCAGCTTAAGCTATACTAGCACAGATACGCAGTATTTT

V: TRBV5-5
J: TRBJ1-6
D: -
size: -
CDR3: CASSSGSYNSPLHF
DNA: TGTGCCAGCAGCTCTGGTAGCTATAATTCACCCCTCCACTTT

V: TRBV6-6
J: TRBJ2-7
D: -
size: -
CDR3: CASSYLAWGHEQYF
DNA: TGTGCCAGCAGTTACTTGGCGTGGGGCCACGAGCAGTACTTC

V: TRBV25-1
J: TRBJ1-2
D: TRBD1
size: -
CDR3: CASRHQDRVYGYTF
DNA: TGTGCCAGCAGGCACCAGGACAGGGTTTATGGCTACACCTTC

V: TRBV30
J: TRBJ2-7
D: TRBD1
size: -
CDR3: CAGQGGGTYEQYF
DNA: TGTGCCGGACAGGGGGGGGGAACCTACGAGCAGTACTTC

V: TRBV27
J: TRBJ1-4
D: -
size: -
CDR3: CASSPLATNEKLFF
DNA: TGTGCCAGCAGTCCCCTTGCAACTAATGAAAAACTGTTTTTT

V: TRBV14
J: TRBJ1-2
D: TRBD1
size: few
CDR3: CASSPGRDRGPIGGYTF
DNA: TGTGCCAGCAGCCCTGGACGGGACAGGGGGCCAATCGGAGGCTACACCTTC

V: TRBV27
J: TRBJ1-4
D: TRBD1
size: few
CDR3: CASSLGQGSVSNEKLFF
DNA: TGTGCCAGCAGTTTAGGACAGGGATCGGTATCTAATGAAAAACTGTTTTTT

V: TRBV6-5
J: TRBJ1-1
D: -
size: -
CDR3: CASSRGGNTEAFF
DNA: TGTGCCAGCAGTAGGGGGGGGAACACTGAAGCTTTCTTT

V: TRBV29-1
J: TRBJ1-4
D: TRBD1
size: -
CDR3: CSAVDREVEKLFF
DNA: TGCAGCGCTGTAGACAGGGAGGTTGAAAAACTGTTTTTT

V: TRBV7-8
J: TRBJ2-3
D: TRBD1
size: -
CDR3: CASSLAGQSTDTQYF
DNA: TGTGCCAGCAGCTTAGCGGGACAGAGCACAGATACGCAGTATTTT

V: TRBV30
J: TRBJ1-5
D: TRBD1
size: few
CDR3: CACATDRDQPQHF
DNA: TGTGCCTGTGCAACCGACAGGGATCAGCCCCAGCATTTT

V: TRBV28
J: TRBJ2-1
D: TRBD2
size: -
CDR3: CASSFSGDNEQFF
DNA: TGTGCCAGCAGTTTCAGCGGGGACAATGAGCAGTTCTTC

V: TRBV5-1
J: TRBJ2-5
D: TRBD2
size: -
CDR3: CASHPGLAGGSQETQYF
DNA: TGCGCCAGCCATCCGGGACTAGCGGGGGGATCCCAAGAGACCCAGTACTTC

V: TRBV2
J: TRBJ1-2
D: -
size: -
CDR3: CASSETGYYGYTF
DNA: TGTGCCAGCAGTGAAACCGGGTACTATGGCTACACCTTC

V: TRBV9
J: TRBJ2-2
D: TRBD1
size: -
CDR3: CASSLWTGRKNTGELFF
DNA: TGTGCCAGCAGCCTTTGGACAGGGCGGAAAAACACCGGGGAGCTGTTTTTT